Listed here are 14 T cell receptor beta chains from one sample, sequenced in a study of shared clonotypes between healthy human individuals. The data were produced by immunoSEQ multiplex PCR, yet TCRdb's version contains in-frame clones alone and is incomplete. This sample has roughly 1 million clones, with approximately 72% found just once. The sequenced sample consisted of memory CD4+ T cells sorted from blood. Noted subset: CD45RA-negative fraction. Source of these receptors: a man younger than 35 in good health.

The rearrangement joins TRBV5-1 to TRBJ2-7; 10 bases align to TRBD2. The junction had 5 bases not matched to a gene; V was cut back by 4 bases and J by 4 bases. The CDR3 loop spans 14 amino acids. Germline V gives CDR1 SGHRS, CDR2 YFSETQ. CDR3 region: CASSPPAGGYEQYF. CDR3 DNA sequence: TGCGCCAGCAGCCCCCCAGCGGGAGGGTACGAGCAGTACTTC.

The V gene is TRBV5-1, the J gene TRBJ1-6, with 9 bases matching TRBD1. After removal of 4 bases from V and 2 bases from J, the junction contained 7 bases not matched to a gene. There are 17 residues in the CDR3. The germline V gene has CDR1 SGHRS and CDR2 YFSETQ. CDR3 sequence reads: CASSPETGGPYNSPLHF. Here the CDR3 DNA reads TGCGCCAGCAGCCCAGAGACAGGGGGACCCTATAATTCACCCCTCCACTTT.

This clone was counted only a few times. The chain links TRBV19 to TRBJ2-1, with 9 bases lining up with TRBD2. J gave up 4 bases and V 5 bases, and 6 bases lay outside the gene matches. Germline lookup yields CDR1 LNHDA and CDR2 SQIVND (reference sequence). This CDR3 region has 15 residues. DNA of the CDR3: TGTGCCAGTAGTGCCCGGACTAGCGATTACAATGAGCAGTTCTTC. Encoded protein: CASSARTSDYNEQFF.

The chain couples TRBV19 to TRBJ2-5, with D possibly TRBD1 on 6 matching bases. CDR1 and CDR2 (germline): LNHDA, SQIVND (reference sequence). The CDR3 covers 15 residues. Trimming left V 8 bases short and J 6 bases short, with 22 bases between. Written as DNA, the CDR3 is TGTGCCAGTTCATCCGAAGGGCAGGGGATACAGACCCAGTACTTC. Protein sequence: CASSSEGQGIQTQYF.

The chain combines TRBV30 with TRBJ1-2, with TRBD1 matching 8 bases. CDR1 and CDR2 from the germline V gene are GTSNPN and SVGIG (reference sequence). The CDR3 is 16 residues long. V shed 0 bases, J shed 5 bases, and the junction held 11 bases outside the gene matches. CDR3 residues: CAWSVWTGSRGYGYTF. DNA for the CDR3: TGTGCCTGGAGTGTATGGACAGGGAGTCGAGGTTATGGCTACACCTTC.

This chain joins TRBV25-1 and TRBJ2-1, with 10 bases that match TRBD1. Germline CDR1 and CDR2: MGHDK and SYGVNS. V shed 1 base and J 7 bases; nucleotides not matched to a gene: 7. The CDR3 covers 16 residues. CDR3 region: CASSESLGQGENEQFF. The CDR3 region has the DNA TGTGCCAGCAGTGAATCTTTAGGACAGGGGGAAAATGAGCAGTTCTTC.

The V gene is TRBV23-1, the J gene TRBJ1-5; TRBD1 matches 7 bases. TRBV23-1 is an ORF, with its function uncertain. This CDR3 contains 16 residues. J lost 3 bases, V lost 6 bases, and 11 bases had no gene match. The CDR3 DNA reads as TGCGCCAGCAGCCGGGACGACAGGGCCTTCAATCAGCCCCAGCATTTT. Encoded protein: CASSRDDRAFNQPQHF.

V and J are TRBV2 and TRBJ1-1; no clear D. CDR3 length equals 15 residues. The germline V gene encodes CDR1 SNHLY and CDR2 FYNNEI. Deletions cut 4 bases from V and 0 bases from J, with 12 bases between. The DNA for the CDR3 is TGTGCCAGCAGTGCGGGCGAAAAAGTGAACACTGAAGCTTTCTTT. It encodes CASSAGEKVNTEAFF.

A few counts support this clone. V is TRBV5-1 and J is TRBJ2-7; 7 nucleotides line up with TRBD2. With V trimmed by 4 bases and J by 2 bases, 9 bases remained unmatched. The CDR3 has 15 residues. The germline V gene encodes CDR1 SGHRS and CDR2 YFSETQ. In DNA form, the CDR3 reads TGCGCCAGCAGCAGAACTAGCGCTAAAGCCTACGAGCAGTACTTC. This gives the protein CASSRTSAKAYEQYF.

The chain is built from TRBV5-1 and TRBJ2-7; no reliable D call. CDR1 is SGHRS and CDR2 is YFSETQ in the germline V gene. The CDR3 contains 12 residues. V was trimmed by 3 bases and J by 0 bases, leaving 4 bases between them. CDR3 coding DNA: TGCGCCAGCAGCTCCCTCTCCTACGAGCAGTACTTC. This translates into CASSSLSYEQYF.

The V and J genes are TRBV5-1 and TRBJ2-2, with TRBD2 identical over 11 bases. Looked up from germline, CDR1 is SGHRS and CDR2 is YFSETQ. The CDR3 sequence is 16 residues long. V was pared by 0 bases and J by 3 bases, with 1 base of the junction left unmatched. The CDR3 DNA reads as TGCGCCAGCAGCTTGGCTAGCGGGAGGCACACCGGGGAGCTGTTTTTT. Protein: CASSLASGRHTGELFF.

The CDR3 region has the DNA TGTGCCAGCAGTCGGGGGATTTTGGATGAGCAGTTCTTC. As protein: CASSRGILDEQFF. This chain joins TRBV2 and TRBJ2-1, with D possibly being TRBD2 (6 bases). The V gene's germline CDR1 is SNHLY and CDR2 FYNNEI. This CDR3 is 13 amino acids long. V was shortened by 5 bases and J by 8 bases, with 13 bases between the two germline ends.

This chain joins TRBV7-2 and TRBJ2-1, with TRBD2 identical over 7 bases. V lost 4 bases, J lost 4 bases, and 7 bases stayed unmatched. CDR1 and CDR2 from the germline V gene are SGHTA and FQGNSA. The CDR3 covers 15 residues. The CDR3 here is CASSSLAVNYNEQFF. The CDR3 bases are TGTGCCAGCAGCTCGCTAGCGGTAAATTACAATGAGCAGTTCTTC.

The chain links TRBV5-6 to TRBJ2-5; 12 nucleotides line up with TRBD2. The V and J ends lost 4 bases and 2 bases, in that order; junction bases with no gene match: 9. The CDR3 has 17 residues. Germline assignment: CDR1 SGHDT and CDR2 YYEEEE. Here the CDR3 reads CASSQLTSGGRQETQYF. In DNA form, the CDR3 reads TGTGCCAGCAGCCAACTGACTAGCGGGGGCCGACAAGAGACCCAGTACTTC.